Each of the 26 T cell receptor beta chains below was sequenced from the same sample in a study of early T cells in non-severe SARS-CoV-2 infection. TCRdb analysed the 5' RACE reads with MiXCR anew, one entry per CDR3 protein. The sample lists tens of thousands of distinct CDR3 sequences, roughly 12% seen once, with about 5% in the top ten. The sequenced sample consisted of whole blood. The receptors shown here come from an adult who was a healthcare worker with PCR-confirmed SARS-CoV-2 infection or an uninfected control (not recorded which).

This clonotype was counted many times. The chain has TRBV7-6 and TRBJ1-5; 8 nucleotides line up with TRBD1. V lost 6 bases to trimming and J lost 11 bases; unmatched junction nucleotides: 9. The CDR3 has 13 residues. The V gene's germline CDR1 is SGHVS and CDR2 FNYEAQ. DNA of the CDR3: TGTGCCAGCAGTCGACTTGGACAGGGATCCCAGCATTTT. Amino acids: CASSRLGQGSQHF.

The chain couples TRBV7-9 to TRBJ2-7; D ambiguous. The CDR3 runs 13 residues. With 2 bases removed from V and 5 bases from J, the gap between germline ends came to 10 bases. Germline V lookup: CDR1 SEHNR, CDR2 FQNEAQ (reference sequence). CDR3 loop: CASSLRTRDEQYF. CDR3 DNA sequence: TGTGCCAGCAGCTTACGTACACGGGACGAGCAGTACTTC.

V gene TRBV9 combines with J gene TRBJ2-1, with 8 bases identical to TRBD2. Germline trimming cut 2 bases from V and 12 bases from J; bases unmatched to any gene: 13. Germline CDR1 SGDLS, CDR2 YYNGEE. The CDR3 has 15 amino acids. CDR3 bases: TGTGCCAGCAGCGTTTCGGGAGGAGCGGGAGAATGGCAGTTCTTC. Protein sequence: CASSVSGGAGEWQFF.

This clonotype came up many times. This CDR3 reads CASSLGSPNTGELFF. The CDR3 DNA reads TGTGCCAGCAGCTTAGGCAGTCCGAACACCGGGGAGCTGTTTTTT. The chain has TRBV11-2 and TRBJ2-2; D remains unclear. CDR1 SGHAT and CDR2 FQNNGV come from the germline V gene. Between the trimmed V and J ends, which lost 1 base and 0 bases, there was a span of 6 bases. The CDR3 totals 15 residues.

This clonotype was seen more than once but under ten times. The V call is TRBV10-3, the J call TRBJ1-6; 8 bases are a match to TRBD1. Germline lookup yields CDR1 ENHRY and CDR2 SYGVKD. Losses at the gene ends were 6 bases for V and 7 bases for J; bases not matched to a gene: 5. There are 14 residues in the CDR3. The CDR3 sequence: CAIRPTGANSPLHF. CDR3 sequence (DNA): TGTGCCATCAGGCCGACAGGGGCGAATTCACCCCTCCACTTT.

This clonotype was detected only a few times. The J gene is TRBJ1-4, the V gene TRBV9, with D possibly matching TRBD1 (5 bases). Germline lookup yields CDR1 SGDLS and CDR2 YYNGEE. The ends were cut back, 4 bases at V and 7 bases at J, with 14 bases in the middle. The CDR3 is 14 amino acids. The CDR3 sequence is CASSSGLTAEKLFF. The CDR3 DNA sequence: TGTGCCAGCAGCAGCGGCTTGACAGCTGAAAAACTGTTTTTT.

CDR3 sequence: CASSLASGEQYF. In nucleotides, the CDR3 is TGTGCCAGCAGTTTAGCTAGCGGCGAGCAGTACTTC. V and J are TRBV28 and TRBJ2-7; 7 bases fit TRBD2. V was clipped by 2 bases and J by 6 bases; unmatched bases: 1. The CDR3 runs to 12 residues. CDR1 is MDHEN, CDR2 SYDVKM, per germline.

This clonotype was counted at least ten times. This chain joins TRBV6-4 and TRBJ2-1; 8 nucleotides agree with TRBD2. With 6 bases clipped from V and 2 bases from J, the junction kept 12 bases outside the gene matches. The CDR3 consists of 17 residues. The germline V gene encodes CDR1 MRHNA and CDR2 SNTAGT. DNA of the CDR3: TGTGCCAGCAGCCCTAGGAGAGCGGGAGAACCCTACAATGAGCAGTTCTTC. Amino acids: CASSPRRAGEPYNEQFF.

The chain links TRBV11-2 to TRBJ2-7, with a possible D match to TRBD1 (5 bases). V was cut by 3 bases and J by 2 bases, with 11 bases left in between. Germline assignment: CDR1 SGHAT and CDR2 FQNNGV. The CDR3 length is 14 residues. Written as DNA, the CDR3 is TGTGCCAGCAGCTTTGGGGCCGCCGCCTACGAGCAGTACTTC. Its translation is CASSFGAAAYEQYF.

Ten or more counts support this clonotype. The CDR3 sequence is CASRRSGEKPYNSPLHF. The CDR3 DNA sequence: TGTGCCAGCAGAAGAAGCGGGGAAAAGCCCTATAATTCACCCCTCCACTTT. J is TRBJ1-6 and V is TRBV21-1. TRBV21-1 is termed a pseudogene. This CDR3 has 17 residues.

The table lists this clonotype with many counts. The CDR3 DNA is TGTGCCACCAGTAGGACCAGCACAGATACGCAGTATTTT. Protein: CATSRTSTDTQYF. The chain links TRBV24-1 to TRBJ2-3; no clear D. Per the germline V gene, CDR1 is KGHDR and CDR2 is SFDVKD. V was cut by 6 bases and J by 0 bases, with 6 bases left in between. This CDR3 has 13 residues.

As DNA, the CDR3 is TGTGCCAGCAGCGTAGCGAACTATGGCTACACCTTC. Translation gives CASSVANYGYTF. The chain joins TRBV9 to TRBJ1-2; no definite D call. In germline, CDR1 is SGDLS, CDR2 YYNGEE. The CDR3 loop spans 12 amino acids. V was clipped by 0 bases and J by 2 bases, with 2 bases between them.

The sample holds many counts of this clonotype. V and J are TRBV19 and TRBJ2-5, with a tentative D call TRBD2 (5 bases). V was trimmed by 5 bases and J by 2 bases, leaving 6 bases between them. The CDR3 runs to 12 residues. Germline CDR1 is LNHDA and CDR2 is SQIVND (reference sequence). CDR3 amino acids: CASSRGQETQYF. For the CDR3, the DNA is TGTGCCAGTAGTCGCGGGCAAGAGACCCAGTACTTC.

This clonotype was recorded at least ten times. The chain uses TRBV14 and TRBJ2-3, with D perhaps matching TRBD1 or TRBD2 (5 bases each). There are 13 residues in the CDR3. Trimming shortened V by 7 bases and J by 2 bases, and 10 bases separated the two germline ends. The germline CDR1 and CDR2 sequences are SGHDN and FVKESK. CDR3 loop: CASTRGATDTQYF. The CDR3 DNA sequence: TGTGCCAGCACCCGGGGCGCCACAGATACGCAGTATTTT.

This rearrangement joins TRBV12-5 to TRBJ2-7; unclear D gene. The V and J ends lost 6 bases and 5 bases respectively, with 20 bases between them. This CDR3 region has 15 residues. Per the germline V gene, CDR1 is LGHNT and CDR2 is FRNRAP. The CDR3 reads CASGSPTVAIDEQYF. The DNA of the CDR3 is TGTGCTAGTGGCTCCCCCACTGTAGCCATCGACGAGCAGTACTTC.

The chain joins TRBV10-3 to TRBJ2-3, with TRBD1 matching 11 bases. Germline V gives CDR1 ENHRY, CDR2 SYGVKD. The ends lost 0 bases at V and 6 bases at J; junction bases unmatched: 5. This CDR3 spans 16 amino acids. The CDR3 protein is CAISESGQGAGDTQYF. The CDR3 region has the DNA TGTGCCATCAGTGAGTCTGGACAGGGGGCAGGGGATACGCAGTATTTT.

This clonotype was counted only a few times. The rearrangement joins TRBV29-1 to TRBJ2-7; the D call may be TRBD1 or TRBD2 (5 bases each). CDR1 and CDR2 from the germline V gene are SQVTM and ANQGSEA. CDR3 length: 13 amino acids. The ends were cut back, 4 bases at V and 6 bases at J, with 16 bases in the middle. CDR3 residues: CSVGGSGNGEQYF. The DNA of the CDR3 is TGCAGCGTTGGGGGGTCTGGGAACGGCGAGCAGTACTTC.

Only a few counts were recorded for this clonotype. The V gene is TRBV4-1, the J gene TRBJ2-1; unclear D gene. Germline V gene lookup returns CDR1 MGHRA and CDR2 YSYEKL. This CDR3 is 15 amino acids long. V was clipped by 4 bases and J by 1 base, with 11 bases between them. CDR3 bases: TGCGCCAGCAGCCCGGAGACTCGTTCCTACAATGAGCAGTTCTTC. Amino acids: CASSPETRSYNEQFF.

In its sample, this clonotype was seen a few times. V and J are TRBV5-1 and TRBJ1-1, with a tentative D call TRBD1 (5 bases). The CDR3 is 15 amino acids. Between the trimmed V and J ends, which lost 0 bases and 4 bases, there was a span of 13 bases. Germline lookup yields CDR1 SGHRS and CDR2 YFSETQ. For the CDR3, the DNA is TGCGCCAGCAGCTTGGACAGGTGGGGGTCCACTGAAGCTTTCTTT. The encoded protein is CASSLDRWGSTEAFF.

This clonotype has ten or more counts. This chain uses TRBV30 with TRBJ2-1, with 11 nucleotides matching TRBD2. V shed 1 base, J shed 7 bases, and the junction held 9 bases outside the gene matches. Per the germline V gene, CDR1 is GTSNPN and CDR2 is SVGIG (reference sequence). This CDR3 is 16 amino acids long. The CDR3: CAWSEALAGVQNEQFF. The CDR3 bases are TGTGCCTGGAGTGAAGCACTAGCGGGGGTTCAAAATGAGCAGTTCTTC.

The table lists this clonotype with a few counts. The genes are TRBV7-8 and TRBJ2-5; D possibly matches TRBD1 or TRBD2 (6 bases each). This CDR3 has 17 residues. From germline, CDR1 is SGHVS and CDR2 FQNEAQ. V gave up 1 base and J gave up 5 bases, with 20 bases separating them. DNA of the CDR3: TGTGCCAGCAGCTTAGGAGAGGGGGGCATCGAATACGAGACCCAGTACTTC. Its translation: CASSLGEGGIEYETQYF.

This clonotype has ten or more counts. This sequence joins TRBV7-9 and TRBJ2-7; D is unresolved. The CDR3 is 12 amino acids. CDR1 SEHNR and CDR2 FQNEAQ come from the germline V gene (reference sequence). Trimming removed 2 bases at V and 6 bases at J, with 8 bases between. As DNA, the CDR3 is TGTGCCAGCAGCTTATCCCTACCCGAGCAGTACTTC. Translated, it gives CASSLSLPEQYF.

This clonotype was counted once. The CDR3, as DNA: TGTGCCAGCAGCTTAGGTAGCGGGGGGGCTTGGGATACGCAGTATTTT. Amino acid sequence: CASSLGSGGAWDTQYF. V gene TRBV7-2 combines with J gene TRBJ2-3; TRBD2 aligns across 11 bases. This CDR3 spans 16 amino acids. J was trimmed by 6 bases and V by 1 base; bases with no gene match: 6. The germline CDR1 and CDR2 sequences are SGHTA and FQGNSA.

Only a few counts were recorded for this clonotype. The chain recombines TRBV28 with TRBJ1-1; D remains ambiguous. CDR1 MDHEN and CDR2 SYDVKM come from the germline V gene. CDR3 length: 14 amino acids. The V end lost 3 bases, the J end lost 12 bases, and 20 bases lay between the germline ends. The CDR3 nucleotides are TGTGCCAGCAGTTTGTTTAGGACCGGATCCCCTCCTTTCTTT. It translates to CASSLFRTGSPPFF.

The chain employs TRBV5-1 and TRBJ2-3, with D possibly TRBD2 on 6 matching bases. V lost 3 bases and J lost 0, with 11 bases in between. CDR3 size: 15 residues. The germline V gene has CDR1 SGHRS and CDR2 YFSETQ. The CDR3 DNA follows: TGCGCCAGCAGCTGGGCTAGCGTTAGCACAGATACGCAGTATTTT. It yields the protein CASSWASVSTDTQYF.

This chain joins TRBV7-9 and TRBJ2-3; no definite D call. The length of the CDR3 is 16 residues. The V end was cut by 2 bases, the J end by 0 bases, with 12 bases between. Looked up from germline, CDR1 is SEHNR and CDR2 is FQNEAQ (reference sequence). The CDR3 DNA sequence: TGTGCCAGCAGCTTAAATTGGGGTACTAGCACAGATACGCAGTATTTT. This codes for CASSLNWGTSTDTQYF. The full variable domain, its missing parts supplied by reference TRBV7-9 and TRBJ2-3, is DTGVSQNPRHKITKRGQNVTFRCDPISEHNRLYWYRQTLGQGPEFLTYFQNEAQLEKSRLLSDRFSAERPKGSFSTLEIQRTEQGDSAMYLCASSLNWGTSTDTQYFGPGTRLTVL.